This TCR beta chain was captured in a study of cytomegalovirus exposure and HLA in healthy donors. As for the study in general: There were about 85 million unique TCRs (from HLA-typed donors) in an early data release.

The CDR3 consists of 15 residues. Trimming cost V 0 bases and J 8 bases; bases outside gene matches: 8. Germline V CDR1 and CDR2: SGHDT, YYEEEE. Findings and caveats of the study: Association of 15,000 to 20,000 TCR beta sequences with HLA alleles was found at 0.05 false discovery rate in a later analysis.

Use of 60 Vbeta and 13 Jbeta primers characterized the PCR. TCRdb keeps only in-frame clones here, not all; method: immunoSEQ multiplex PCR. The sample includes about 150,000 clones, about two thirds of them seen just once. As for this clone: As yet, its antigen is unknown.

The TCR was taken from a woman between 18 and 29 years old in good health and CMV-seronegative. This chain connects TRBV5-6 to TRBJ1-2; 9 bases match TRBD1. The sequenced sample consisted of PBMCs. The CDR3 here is CASSLVGQGLGGYTF. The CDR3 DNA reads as TGTGCCAGCAGCTTGGTAGGACAGGGGCTGGGCGGCTACACCTTC.